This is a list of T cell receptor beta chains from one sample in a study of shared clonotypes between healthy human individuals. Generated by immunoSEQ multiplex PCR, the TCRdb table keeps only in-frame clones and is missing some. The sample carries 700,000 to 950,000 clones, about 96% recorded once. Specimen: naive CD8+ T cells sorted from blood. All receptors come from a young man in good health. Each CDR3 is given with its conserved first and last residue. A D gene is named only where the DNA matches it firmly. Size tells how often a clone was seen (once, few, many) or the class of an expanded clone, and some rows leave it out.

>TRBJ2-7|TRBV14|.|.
TGTGCCAGCAGCCATTTTCAGAAGGCCGGCTACGAGCAGTACTTC
CASSHFQKAGYEQYF
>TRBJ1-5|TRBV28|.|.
TGTGCCAGCAGTCCCATGACAGGTTTCAATCAGCCCCAGCATTTT
CASSPMTGFNQPQHF
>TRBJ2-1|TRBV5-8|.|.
TGTGCCAGCAGCTTGGGGGGCGCCGTGGGGAATGAGCAGTTCTTC
CASSLGGAVGNEQFF
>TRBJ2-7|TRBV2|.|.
TGTGCCACCGCCGGGGTAACCTCCTACGAGCAGTACTTC
CATAGVTSYEQYF
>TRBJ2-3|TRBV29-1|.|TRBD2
TGCAGCGTTGGTGGGACTAGCGGGATCAAGAATACGCAGTATTTT
CSVGGTSGIKNTQYF
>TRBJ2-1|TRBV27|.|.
TGTGCCAGCAGGTCTGAAGCGGTCCTCTACAATGAGCAGTTCTTC
CASRSEAVLYNEQFF
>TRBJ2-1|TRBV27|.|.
TGTGCCAGCAGTTTATATCGGGGGGCAAACAATGAGCAGTTCTTC
CASSLYRGANNEQFF
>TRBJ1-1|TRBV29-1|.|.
TGCAGCGTTGCAGGGATGGGGCCTGCTTTCTTT
CSVAGMGPAFF
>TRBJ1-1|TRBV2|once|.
TGTGCCAGCAGGCAGAATGAAGCTTTCTTT
CASRQNEAFF
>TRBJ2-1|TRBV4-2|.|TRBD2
TGTGCCAGCAGCCAAGAAGCGGGACTAGCGAGACGGGAGCAGTTCTTC
CASSQEAGLARREQFF
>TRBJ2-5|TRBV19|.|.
TGTGCCAGTAGTATTGGCCAGTGGGGTCCGGAAGAGACCCAGTACTTC
CASSIGQWGPEETQYF
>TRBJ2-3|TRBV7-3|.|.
TGTGCCAGCAGCTTAATAGGCGGGAATACAGATACGCAGTATTTT
CASSLIGGNTDTQYF
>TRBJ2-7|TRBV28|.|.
TGTGCCAGCAATGTAGGGACAAGGAATCCCTACGAGCAGTACTTC
CASNVGTRNPYEQYF
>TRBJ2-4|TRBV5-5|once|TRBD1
TGTGCCAGCAGTTCGACAGGGGAAAACATTCAGTACTTC
CASSSTGENIQYF
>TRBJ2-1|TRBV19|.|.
TGTGCCAGTAGTATCTGGCCCCACTCCTACAATGAGCAGTTCTTC
CASSIWPHSYNEQFF
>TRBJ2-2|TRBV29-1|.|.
TGCAGCGTTGAGTCACCCGGGGAGCTGTTTTTT
CSVESPGELFF
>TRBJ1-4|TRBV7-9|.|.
TGTGCCAGCAGCCCTAGGGGGGAAGAAAATGAAAAACTGTTTTTT
CASSPRGEENEKLFF
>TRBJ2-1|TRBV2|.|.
TGTGCCAGCAAGACTAGTGAGTCCTACAATGAGCAGTTCTTC
CASKTSESYNEQFF
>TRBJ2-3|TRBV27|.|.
TGTGCCAGCAGTTTACCGGGACTTAGCACAGATACGCAGTATTTT
CASSLPGLSTDTQYF
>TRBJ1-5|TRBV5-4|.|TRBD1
TGTGCCAGCAGCCAATCAGGGGGAGGTCAGCCCCAGCATTTT
CASSQSGGGQPQHF
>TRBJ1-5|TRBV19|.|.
TGTGCCAGTAGATTCAGGGTAGGTAATCAGCCCCAGCATTTT
CASRFRVGNQPQHF
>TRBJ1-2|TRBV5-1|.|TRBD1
TGCGCCAGCAGCGAGCAGGGGGCGCACAACTATGGCTACACCTTC
CASSEQGAHNYGYTF
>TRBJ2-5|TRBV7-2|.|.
TGTGCCAGCAGCTTAGACCCCCTGGAGACCCAGTACTTC
CASSLDPLETQYF
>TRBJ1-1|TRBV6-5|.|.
TGTGCCAGCAGTTATGGGGACACCTACACTGAAGCTTTCTTT
CASSYGDTYTEAFF
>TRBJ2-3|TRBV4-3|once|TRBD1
TGCGCCAGCAGCCAAGATCTGGGGACAGCCACAGATACGCAGTATTTT
CASSQDLGTATDTQYF
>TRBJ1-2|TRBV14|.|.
TGTGCCAGCAGCCAAGCGACAGACTACAACTATGGCTACACCTTC
CASSQATDYNYGYTF
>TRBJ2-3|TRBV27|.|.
TGTGCCAGCAGCCAGCTAGCGTTCACGGGCACAGATACGCAGTATTTT
CASSQLAFTGTDTQYF
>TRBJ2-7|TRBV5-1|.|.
TGCGCCAGCAGCTTGCTCCCAGGTGGATCGGCCTACGAGCAGTACTTC
CASSLLPGGSAYEQYF
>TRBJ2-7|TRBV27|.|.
TGTGCCAGCAGTTTATCCTCTCGGGTCGAGCAGTACTTC
CASSLSSRVEQYF
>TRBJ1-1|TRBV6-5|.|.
TGTGCCAGCAGTTACCGGGCGGACAGGAACACTGAAGCTTTCTTT
CASSYRADRNTEAFF
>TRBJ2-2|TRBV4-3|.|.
TGCGCCAGCAGCCAAGATTGGGCCCCGTGGCAGGGGGAGGCCGGGGAGCTGTTTTTT
CASSQDWAPWQGEAGELFF
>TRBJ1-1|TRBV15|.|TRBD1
TGTGCCACCAGCAGTAACAGGGGAAGGATCACTGAAGCTTTCTTT
CATSSNRGRITEAFF
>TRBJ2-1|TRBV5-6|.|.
TGTGCCAGCAGCTTAGGAGGTCTCAACAATGAGCAGTTCTTC
CASSLGGLNNEQFF
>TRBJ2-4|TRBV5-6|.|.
TGTGCCAGCAGCCTTACAGGGAAAAACATTCAGTACTTC
CASSLTGKNIQYF
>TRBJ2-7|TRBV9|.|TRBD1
TGTGCCAGCAGCGCTGACAGGGACTACGAGCAGTACTTC
CASSADRDYEQYF
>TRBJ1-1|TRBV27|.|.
TGTGCCAGCAGACACAGGAACACTGAAGCTTTCTTT
CASRHRNTEAFF
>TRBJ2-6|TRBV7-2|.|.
TGTGCCAGCAGCGCCCTAGGGGCCAGGGAACCCGGGGCCAACGTCCTGACTTTC
CASSALGAREPGANVLTF
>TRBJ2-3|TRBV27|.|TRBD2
TGTGCCAGCAGTTTACTAGCGGGAGTTAGAGATACGCAGTATTTT
CASSLLAGVRDTQYF
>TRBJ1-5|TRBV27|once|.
TGTGCCAGCAGTTTAGAGGGTTCCGCCAATCAGCCCCAGCATTTT
CASSLEGSANQPQHF
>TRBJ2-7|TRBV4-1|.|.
TGCGCCAGCAGCCAAGCGGGATTGCCCTACGAGCAGTACTTC
CASSQAGLPYEQYF
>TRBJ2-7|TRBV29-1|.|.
TGCAGCGTTGTACTCCCGAGGGGCGAGCAGTACTTC
CSVVLPRGEQYF
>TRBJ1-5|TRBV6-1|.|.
TGTGCCAGCAGTGAGAGGGGCCGGGAGCCCCAGCATTTT
CASSERGREPQHF